The 24 T cell receptor beta chains given below trace back to one sample, sequenced in a study of T-cell memory formation after mild COVID-19. MiXCR, run by TCRdb on the 5' RACE reads, gives a single entry per CDR3 protein. The sample records hundreds of thousands of distinct CDR3 sequences, about 23% being singletons. The sequenced sample consisted of PBMCs or a T cell subset sorted from them (not recorded which). These receptors were collected from an adult woman who had mild COVID-19 (a few samples of this study predate the infection). Cell type and time point are not known.

This chain connects TRBV3-1 to TRBJ2-1; 12 bases fit TRBD2. The CDR3 sequence is 18 residues long. The V and J ends lost 4 bases and 8 bases, in that order; junction bases with no gene match: 15. Per the germline V gene, CDR1 is LGHDT and CDR2 is YNNKEL (reference sequence). Written as DNA, the CDR3 is TGTGCCAGCAGCCTAGCCCGTCTAGCGGGAGGGAACGGGGATGAGCAGTTCTTC. Translation: CASSLARLAGGNGDEQFF.

The genes are TRBV6-5 and TRBJ2-2; D remains ambiguous. The germline gives CDR1 MNHEY, CDR2 SVGAGI. The CDR3 sequence is 14 residues long. Between the trimmed V and J ends, which lost 7 bases and 6 bases, there was a span of 15 bases. CDR3 sequence: CASTPRREPGELFF. The CDR3, as DNA: TGTGCCAGCACCCCGAGGCGTGAACCCGGGGAGCTGTTTTTT.

The chain carries TRBV7-9 and TRBJ1-1; 8 bases agree with TRBD1. Germline V gives CDR1 SEHNR, CDR2 FQNEAQ (reference sequence). V lost 5 bases to trimming and J lost 6 bases; unmatched junction nucleotides: 11. CDR3 length: 15 residues. The CDR3 bases are TGTGCCAGCAGCAGGCGACAGGGGTCGGGCGCTGAAGCTTTCTTT. It translates to CASSRRQGSGAEAFF.

This rearrangement joins TRBV20-1 to TRBJ2-5; TRBD2 matches at 8 bases. Trimming cost V 3 bases and J 2 bases; bases outside gene matches: 11. The length of the CDR3 is 16 residues. Germline V gives CDR1 DFQATT, CDR2 SNEGSKA (reference sequence). The CDR3 coding sequence is TGCAGTGCTAGTGGTGGGACTAGTCTATTACAAGAGACCCAGTACTTC. Translating it yields CSASGGTSLLQETQYF.

This clonotype came up a few times. The chain is built from TRBV18 and TRBJ1-5, with TRBD1 matching 7 bases. Per the germline V gene, CDR1 is KGHSH and CDR2 is LQKENI. This CDR3 comprises 14 residues. The trim removed 5 bases at V and 4 bases at J, leaving 5 bases unmatched. The CDR3 DNA is TGTGCCAGCTCAAGGGACAGCGCGAATCAGCCCCAGCATTTT. Translating gives CASSRDSANQPQHF.

V usage is TRBV10-3 and J usage is TRBJ1-5, with D possibly matching TRBD1 (6 bases). This CDR3 spans 13 amino acids. Germline loops: CDR1 ENHRY, CDR2 SYGVKD. The V and J ends lost 5 bases and 4 bases respectively, with 9 bases between them. The CDR3 bases are TGTGCCATCAGTTTAGACAGGAATCAGCCCCAGCATTTT. Its translation is CAISLDRNQPQHF.

The genes are TRBV29-1 and TRBJ2-2, with 7 bases aligning to TRBD1. The CDR3 extends over 16 amino acids. J lost 5 bases, V lost 2 bases, and 11 bases had no gene match. The germline CDR1 and CDR2 sequences are SQVTM and ANQGSEA. CDR3 sequence: CSVEPWDSQVTGELFF. CDR3 sequence (DNA): TGCAGCGTTGAACCCTGGGACAGCCAGGTGACCGGGGAGCTGTTTTTT.

This clonotype has only a few counts. The rearrangement uses TRBV4-1 and TRBJ2-1; D is unclear. The CDR3 spans 16 residues. V lost 2 bases to trimming and J lost 0 bases, with 11 bases between them. Germline CDR1 is MGHRA and CDR2 is YSYEKL. CDR3 loop: CASSQPQLSSYNEQFF. The CDR3 nucleotides are TGCGCCAGCAGCCAACCACAGCTAAGCTCCTACAATGAGCAGTTCTTC.

The chain couples TRBV28 to TRBJ1-1, with 10 bases aligning to TRBD1. J lost 4 bases, V lost 6 bases, and 5 bases had no gene match. Germline V CDR1 and CDR2: MDHEN, SYDVKM. This CDR3 has 14 amino acids. The CDR3 region has the DNA TGTGCCAGCAGCTCGGGACAGGGGACCACTGAAGCTTTCTTT. It encodes CASSSGQGTTEAFF. The full variable domain, rest sourced from reference TRBV28 and TRBJ1-1, is DVKVTQSSRYLVKRTGEKVFLECVQDMDHENMFWYRQDPGLGLRLIYFSYDVKMKEKGDIPEGYSVSREKKERFSLILESASTNQTSMYLCASSSGQGTTEAFFGQGTRLTVV.

This clonotype was detected only a few times. The chain recombines TRBV11-3 with TRBJ2-1; TRBD2 is a possible D gene (6 bases). CDR1 SGHNT and CDR2 YENEEA come from the germline V gene. CDR3 length: 12 amino acids. The V end lost 0 bases, the J end lost 13 bases, and 10 bases lay between the germline ends. In nucleotides, the CDR3 is TGTGCCAGCAGCTTAGATTGGAGGGGACAGTTCTTC. Its translation is CASSLDWRGQFF.

The J gene is TRBJ1-2, the V gene TRBV7-8; a weak D match, TRBD1 (6 bases). The CDR3 runs 15 residues. V shed 6 bases and J shed 3 bases, with 17 bases lying between them. Germline CDR1 and CDR2: SGHVS and FQNEAQ. The CDR3 is CASSKQGLQYYGYTF. CDR3 in DNA: TGTGCCAGCAGTAAACAGGGACTCCAATACTATGGCTACACCTTC.

This clonotype was observed a few times. The chain employs TRBV18 and TRBJ1-2; TRBD1 might be the D (5 bases). Germline CDR1 reads KGHSH; CDR2 reads LQKENI. There are 15 residues in the CDR3. V was cut by 0 bases and J by 4 bases, with 12 bases left in between. The DNA for the CDR3 is TGTGCCAGCTCACCACCCACAACCGGGGCCTATGGCTACACCTTC. Translating it yields CASSPPTTGAYGYTF.

This clonotype was seen more than once but under ten times. This chain uses TRBV7-6 with TRBJ1-5, with TRBD1 matching 7 bases. CDR1 is SGHVS, CDR2 FNYEAQ, per germline. The CDR3 spans 18 residues. V gave up 1 base and J gave up 1 base; unmatched junction bases: 10. CDR3 sequence: CASSLGGRTGTSNQPQHF. The CDR3, as DNA: TGTGCCAGCAGCTTAGGAGGAAGGACAGGAACGAGCAATCAGCCCCAGCATTTT.

This clonotype was counted a single time. This sequence joins TRBV5-1 and TRBJ1-1; tentatively, D is TRBD1 (5 bases). The ends were cut back, 2 bases at V and 3 bases at J, with 8 bases in the middle. The CDR3 has 13 amino acids. Germline CDR1 and CDR2: SGHRS and YFSETQ. CDR3: CASSFREHTEAFF. CDR3 DNA sequence: TGCGCCAGCAGCTTCAGGGAGCACACTGAAGCTTTCTTT.

J is TRBJ1-6 and V is TRBV25-1; D might be TRBD1 (5 bases). This CDR3 spans 15 amino acids. CDR1 and CDR2 from the germline V gene are MGHDK and SYGVNS. Trimming removed 3 bases at V and 6 bases at J, with 12 bases between. CDR3: CASSDPQGANSPLHF. The CDR3 DNA sequence: TGTGCCAGCAGTGATCCCCAAGGGGCTAATTCACCCCTCCACTTT.

The chain is built from TRBV5-6 and TRBJ1-6; 9 bases are a match to TRBD1. The V and J ends lost 4 bases and 5 bases, in that order; junction bases with no gene match: 13. The CDR3 totals 18 residues. CDR1 and CDR2 (germline): SGHDT, YYEEEE. CDR3 amino acids: CASSPLVPRDRDNSPLHF. The DNA of the CDR3 is TGTGCCAGCAGCCCGCTGGTCCCCCGGGACAGGGATAATTCACCCCTCCACTTT. The entire variable domain, with the rest obtained from reference TRBV5-6 and TRBJ1-6, is as follows: DAGVTQSPTHLIKTRGQQVTLRCSPKSGHDTVSWYQQALGQGPQFIFQYYEEEERQRGNFPDRFSGHQFPNYSSELNVNALLLGDSALYLCASSPLVPRDRDNSPLHFGNGTRLTVT.

This clonotype was picked up a small number of times. The gene calls are TRBV20-1 and TRBJ1-2, with D perhaps matching TRBD1 (5 bases). The CDR3 spans 12 residues. Between the trimmed V and J ends, which lost 7 bases and 2 bases, there was a span of 11 bases. CDR1 is DFQATT and CDR2 is SNEGSKA in the germline V gene (reference sequence). CDR3 amino acids: CSGLGPNYGYTF. The DNA of the CDR3 is TGCAGTGGGTTGGGACCCAACTATGGCTACACCTTC.

The sample holds a few counts of this clonotype. The J gene is TRBJ1-2, the V gene TRBV6-5; 10 bases line up with TRBD1. The CDR3 totals 16 residues. Trimming took 5 bases from V and 4 from J; bases not matched to a gene: 10. CDR1 is MNHEY, CDR2 SVGAGI, per germline. This CDR3 reads CASSEEPGTGAYGYTF. DNA of the CDR3: TGTGCCAGCAGTGAAGAACCCGGGACAGGGGCCTATGGCTACACCTTC.

The chain recombines TRBV10-3 with TRBJ2-3; D may be TRBD2 (5 bases). Germline lookup yields CDR1 ENHRY and CDR2 SYGVKD. The CDR3 consists of 14 residues. V was shortened by 10 bases and J by 1 base, with 15 bases between the two germline ends. The CDR3, as DNA: TGTGCCACCTCCGGGATCAGTCGCACAGATACGCAGTATTTT. Translating it yields CATSGISRTDTQYF.

This clonotype showed up just a few times. DNA of the CDR3: TGTGCCAGCACTGAGGGGCGATTAAGCTCCTACGAGCAGTACTTC. Translating it yields CASTEGRLSSYEQYF. This chain connects TRBV6-2 or TRBV6-3 to TRBJ2-7; D may correspond to TRBD1 or TRBD2 (5 bases each). Germline V gives CDR1 MNHEY, CDR2 SVGEGT. This CDR3 has 15 amino acids. Trimming removed 7 bases at V and 0 bases at J, with 16 bases between.

The genes are TRBV5-5 and TRBJ2-7; D may correspond to TRBD1 or TRBD2 (6 bases each). Germline V gives CDR1 SGHKS, CDR2 YYEKEE (reference sequence). The CDR3 has 15 residues. V was trimmed by 1 base and J by 6 bases, leaving 17 bases between them. The CDR3 DNA reads TGTGCCAGCAGCTTGCGGGGGCTTACCCCCGGCGAGCAGTACTTC. This codes for CASSLRGLTPGEQYF. The full variable domain, completed using reference TRBV5-5 and TRBJ2-7, is DAGVTQSPTHLIKTRGQQVTLRCSPISGHKSVSWYQQVLGQGPQFIFQYYEKEERGRGNFPDRFSARQFPNYSSELNVNALLLGDSALYLCASSLRGLTPGEQYFGPGTRLTVT.

This clonotype was detected only a few times. V and J are TRBV7-9 and TRBJ2-2, with a tentative D call TRBD1 (5 bases). Trimming took 7 bases from V and 5 from J, leaving 26 bases between them. This CDR3 is 18 amino acids long. Germline assignment: CDR1 SEHNR and CDR2 FQNEAQ (reference sequence). The CDR3: CASKNRLSGQGRTGELFF. In nucleotides, the CDR3 is TGTGCCAGCAAGAACCGACTCTCCGGGCAGGGTAGAACCGGGGAGCTGTTTTTT.

This clonotype was observed many times. J is TRBJ2-5 and V is TRBV20-1, with D perhaps TRBD2 (6 bases). Per the germline V gene, CDR1 is DFQATT and CDR2 is SNEGSKA (reference sequence). V lost 6 bases and J lost 3, with 11 bases in between. The CDR3 sequence is 12 residues long. The CDR3, as DNA: TGCAGTGCGCCACGGGGGAAAGAGACCCAGTACTTC. It translates to CSAPRGKETQYF.

This clonotype was detected only a few times. The chain recombines TRBV6-4 with TRBJ2-2; D call uncertain. The CDR3 is 13 amino acids. V lost 6 bases, J lost 4 bases, and 9 bases lay in between. Germline V gene lookup returns CDR1 MRHNA and CDR2 SNTAGT. The CDR3 loop is CASSSPSTGELFF. DNA of the CDR3: TGTGCCAGCAGCTCACCGTCCACCGGGGAGCTGTTTTTT.